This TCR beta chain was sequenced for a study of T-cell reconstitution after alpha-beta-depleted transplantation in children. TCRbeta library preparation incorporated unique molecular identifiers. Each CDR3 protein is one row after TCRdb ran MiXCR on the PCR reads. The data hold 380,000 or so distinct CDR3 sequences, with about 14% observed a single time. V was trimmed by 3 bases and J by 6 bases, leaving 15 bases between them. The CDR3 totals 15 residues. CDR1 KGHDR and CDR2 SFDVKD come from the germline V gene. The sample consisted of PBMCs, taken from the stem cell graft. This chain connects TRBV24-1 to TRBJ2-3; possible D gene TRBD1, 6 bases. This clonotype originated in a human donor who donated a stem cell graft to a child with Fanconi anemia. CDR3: CATSDPTTGPDTQYF. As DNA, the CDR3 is TGTGCCACCAGTGATCCGACCACAGGGCCGGATACGCAGTATTTT.